This T cell receptor (beta chain) emerged from a study of T-cell memory formation after mild COVID-19. Only a few counts were recorded for this clonotype. TCRdb re-derived calls from the 5' RACE reads in MiXCR, one entry per CDR3 protein. The table lists 300,000 to 350,000 distinct CDR3 sequences, roughly an eighth of them singletons. The sequence came from a man younger than 30 who had mild COVID-19 (a few samples of this study predate the infection). Cell type and time point are not known. Sequencing used PBMCs or a T cell subset sorted from them (not recorded which).

The CDR3 DNA sequence: TGTGCCAGCAGCTTATGGGGGGGGCAGACGACTGAAGCTTTCTTT. Its protein product is CASSLWGGQTTEAFF. The rearrangement uses TRBV7-9 and TRBJ1-1, with a weak D call TRBD1 (6 bases). The germline CDR1 and CDR2 sequences are SEHNR and FQNEAQ (reference sequence). V shed 2 bases and J shed 5 bases, with 15 bases lying between them. This CDR3 is 15 amino acids long.